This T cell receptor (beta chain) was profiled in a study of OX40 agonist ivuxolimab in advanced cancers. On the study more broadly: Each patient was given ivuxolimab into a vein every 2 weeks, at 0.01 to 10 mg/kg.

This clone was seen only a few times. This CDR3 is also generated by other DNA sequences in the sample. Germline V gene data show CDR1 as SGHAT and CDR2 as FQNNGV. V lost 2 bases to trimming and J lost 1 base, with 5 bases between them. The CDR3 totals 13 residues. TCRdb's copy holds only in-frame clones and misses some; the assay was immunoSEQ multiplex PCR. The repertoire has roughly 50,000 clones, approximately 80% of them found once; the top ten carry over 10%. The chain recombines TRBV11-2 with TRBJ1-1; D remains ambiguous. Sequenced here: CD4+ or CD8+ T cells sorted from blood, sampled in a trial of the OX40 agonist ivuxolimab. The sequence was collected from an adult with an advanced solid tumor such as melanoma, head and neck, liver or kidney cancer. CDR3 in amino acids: CASSLMRNTEAFF. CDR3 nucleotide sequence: TGTGCCAGCAGCTTAATGAGGAACACTGAAGCTTTCTTT. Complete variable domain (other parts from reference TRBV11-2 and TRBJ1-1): EAGVAQSPRYKIIEKRQSVAFWCNPISGHATLYWYQQILGQGPKLLIQFQNNGVVDDSQLPKDRFSAERLKGVDSTLKIQPAKLEDSAVYLCASSLMRNTEAFFGQGTRLTVV.